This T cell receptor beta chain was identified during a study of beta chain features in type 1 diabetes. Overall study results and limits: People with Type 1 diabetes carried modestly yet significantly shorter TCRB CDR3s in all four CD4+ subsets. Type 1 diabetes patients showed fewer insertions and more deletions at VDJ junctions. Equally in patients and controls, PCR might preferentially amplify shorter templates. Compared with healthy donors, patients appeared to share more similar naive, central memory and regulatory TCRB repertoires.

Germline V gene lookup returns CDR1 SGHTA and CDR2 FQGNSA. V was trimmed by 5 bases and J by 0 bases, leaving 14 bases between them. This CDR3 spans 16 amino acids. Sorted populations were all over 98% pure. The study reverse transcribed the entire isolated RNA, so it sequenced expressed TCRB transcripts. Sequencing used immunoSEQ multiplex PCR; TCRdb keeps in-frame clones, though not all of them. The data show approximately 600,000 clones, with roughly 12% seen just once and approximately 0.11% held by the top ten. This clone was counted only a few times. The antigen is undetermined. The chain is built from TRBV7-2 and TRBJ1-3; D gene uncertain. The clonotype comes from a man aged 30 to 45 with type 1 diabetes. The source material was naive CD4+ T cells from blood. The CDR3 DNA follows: TGTGCCAGCAGCGTCCGAGGACGCAGCTCTGGAAACACCATATATTTT. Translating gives CASSVRGRSSGNTIYF.